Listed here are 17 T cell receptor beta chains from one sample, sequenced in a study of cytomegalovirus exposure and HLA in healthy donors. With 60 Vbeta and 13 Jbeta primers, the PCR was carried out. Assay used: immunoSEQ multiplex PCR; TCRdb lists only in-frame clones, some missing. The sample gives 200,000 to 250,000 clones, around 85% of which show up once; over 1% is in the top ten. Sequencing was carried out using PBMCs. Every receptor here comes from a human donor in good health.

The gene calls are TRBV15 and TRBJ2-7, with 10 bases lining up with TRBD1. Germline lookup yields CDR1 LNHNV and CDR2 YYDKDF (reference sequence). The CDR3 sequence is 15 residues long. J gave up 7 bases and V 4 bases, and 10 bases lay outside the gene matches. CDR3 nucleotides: TGTGCCACCAGCATACGAACCGGGACAGGGGTAGAGCAGTACTTC. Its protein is CATSIRTGTGVEQYF.

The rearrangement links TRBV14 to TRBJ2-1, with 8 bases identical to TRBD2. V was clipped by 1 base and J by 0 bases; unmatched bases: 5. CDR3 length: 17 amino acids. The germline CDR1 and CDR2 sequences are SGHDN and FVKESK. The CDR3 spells CASSQVWSGSSYNEQFF. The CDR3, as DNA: TGTGCCAGCAGCCAAGTTTGGAGCGGGAGCTCCTACAATGAGCAGTTCTTC.

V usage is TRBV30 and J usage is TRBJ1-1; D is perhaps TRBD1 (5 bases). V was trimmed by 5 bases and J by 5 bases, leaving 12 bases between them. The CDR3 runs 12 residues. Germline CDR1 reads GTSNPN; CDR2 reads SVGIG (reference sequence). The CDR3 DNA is TGTGCCTGGGAGCCGGGGGGGACTGAAGCTTTCTTT. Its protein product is CAWEPGGTEAFF.

CDR3 loop: CASSLTGDEQYF. The CDR3, as DNA: TGTGCCAGCAGCCTGACAGGAGACGAGCAGTACTTC. J is TRBJ2-7 and V is TRBV25-1; perhaps TRBD1 as D (6 bases). The CDR3 runs to 12 residues. CDR1 MGHDK and CDR2 SYGVNS come from the germline V gene. V was cut by 6 bases and J by 5 bases, with 11 bases left in between.

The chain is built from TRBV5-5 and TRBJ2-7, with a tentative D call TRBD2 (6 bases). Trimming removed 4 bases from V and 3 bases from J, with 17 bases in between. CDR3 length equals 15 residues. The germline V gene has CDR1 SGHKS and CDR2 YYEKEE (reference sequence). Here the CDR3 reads CASSTSPGLYYEQYF. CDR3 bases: TGTGCCAGCAGCACGAGCCCGGGACTCTACTACGAGCAGTACTTC.

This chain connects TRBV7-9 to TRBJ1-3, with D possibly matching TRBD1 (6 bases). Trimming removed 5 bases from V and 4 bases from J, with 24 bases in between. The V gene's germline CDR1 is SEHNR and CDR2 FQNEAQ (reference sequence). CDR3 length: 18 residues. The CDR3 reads CASSAQGASGAWGNTIYF. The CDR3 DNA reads TGTGCCAGCAGCGCCCAAGGAGCCTCAGGGGCATGGGGAAACACCATATATTTT.

The CDR3 DNA is TGTGCCAGCAGTGTCGGAGGGACTGGCTACACCTTC. Its translation is CASSVGGTGYTF. The chain couples TRBV2 to TRBJ1-2; D is possibly TRBD1 (5 bases). The CDR3 spans 12 residues. V was shortened by 4 bases and J by 7 bases, with 10 bases between the two germline ends. CDR1 and CDR2 (germline): SNHLY, FYNNEI.

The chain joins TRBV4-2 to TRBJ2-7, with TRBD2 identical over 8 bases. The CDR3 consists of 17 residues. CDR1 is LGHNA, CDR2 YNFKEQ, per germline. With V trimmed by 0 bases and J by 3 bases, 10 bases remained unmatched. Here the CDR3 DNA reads TGTGCCAGCAGCCAAGATTTCGGAGCGGGAGTGCTCTACGAGCAGTACTTC. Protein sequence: CASSQDFGAGVLYEQYF.

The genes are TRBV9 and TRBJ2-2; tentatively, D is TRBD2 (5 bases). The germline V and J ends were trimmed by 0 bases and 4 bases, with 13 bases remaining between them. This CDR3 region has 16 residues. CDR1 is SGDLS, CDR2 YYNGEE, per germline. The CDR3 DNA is TGTGCCAGCAGCGTAGGGGGAGCTCGAGGCACCGGGGAGCTGTTTTTT. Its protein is CASSVGGARGTGELFF.

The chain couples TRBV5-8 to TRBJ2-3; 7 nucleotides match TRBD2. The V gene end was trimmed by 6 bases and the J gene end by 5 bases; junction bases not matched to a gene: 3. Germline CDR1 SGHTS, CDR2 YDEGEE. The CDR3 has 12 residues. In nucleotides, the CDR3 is TGTGCCAGCACCTGGGGGGGAGATACGCAGTATTTT. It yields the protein CASTWGGDTQYF.

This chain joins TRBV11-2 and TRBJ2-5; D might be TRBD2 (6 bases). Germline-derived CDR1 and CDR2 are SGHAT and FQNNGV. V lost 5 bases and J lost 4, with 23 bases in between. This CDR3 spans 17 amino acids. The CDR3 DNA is TGTGCCAGCAGCCAGGCCCTGGGACTTCAAAAGGGAGAGACCCAGTACTTC. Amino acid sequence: CASSQALGLQKGETQYF.

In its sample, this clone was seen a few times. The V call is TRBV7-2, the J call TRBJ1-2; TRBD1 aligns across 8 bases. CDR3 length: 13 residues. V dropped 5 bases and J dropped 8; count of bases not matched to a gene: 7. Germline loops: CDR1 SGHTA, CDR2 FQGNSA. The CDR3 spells CASSQDRVGGYTF. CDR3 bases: TGTGCCAGCAGCCAGGACAGGGTGGGAGGCTACACCTTC. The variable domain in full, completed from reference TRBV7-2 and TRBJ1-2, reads GAGVSQSPSNKVTEKGKDVELRCDPISGHTALYWYRQSLGQGLEFLIYFQGNSAPDKSGLPSDRFSAERTGGSVSTLTIQRTQQEDSAVYLCASSQDRVGGYTFGSGTRLTVV.

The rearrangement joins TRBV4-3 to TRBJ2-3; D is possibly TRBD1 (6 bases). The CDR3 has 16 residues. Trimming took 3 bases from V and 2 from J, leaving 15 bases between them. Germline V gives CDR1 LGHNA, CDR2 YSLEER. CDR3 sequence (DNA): TGCGCCAGCAGCCACCAAGTGGACAGTTACACAGATACGCAGTATTTT. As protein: CASSHQVDSYTDTQYF.

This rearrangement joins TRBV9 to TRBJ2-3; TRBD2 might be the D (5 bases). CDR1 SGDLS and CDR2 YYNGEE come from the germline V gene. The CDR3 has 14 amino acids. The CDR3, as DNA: TGTGGTAGTTCTCAGAGCGGAAGCACAGATACGCAGTATTTT. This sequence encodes CGSSQSGSTDTQYF.

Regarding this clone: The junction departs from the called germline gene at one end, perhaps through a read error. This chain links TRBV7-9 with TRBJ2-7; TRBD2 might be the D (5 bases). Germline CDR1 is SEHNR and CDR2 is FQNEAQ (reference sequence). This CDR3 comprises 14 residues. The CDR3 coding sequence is TGTTCCAGCAGCTCGGCGGGTCCGCGACACGAGCAGTACTTC. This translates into CSSSSAGPRHEQYF.

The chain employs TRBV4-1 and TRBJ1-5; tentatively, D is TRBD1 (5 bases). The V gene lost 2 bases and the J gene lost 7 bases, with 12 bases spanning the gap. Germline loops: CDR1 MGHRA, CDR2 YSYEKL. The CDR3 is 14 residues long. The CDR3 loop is CASSQPAGGQPQHF. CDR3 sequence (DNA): TGCGCCAGCAGCCAACCCGCCGGGGGGCAGCCCCAGCATTTT.

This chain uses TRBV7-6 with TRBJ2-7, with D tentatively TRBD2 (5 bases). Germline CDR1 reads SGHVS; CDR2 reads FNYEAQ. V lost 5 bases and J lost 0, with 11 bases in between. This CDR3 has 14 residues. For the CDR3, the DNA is TGTGCCAGCAGCGCCGGACTCCTCTCCTACGAGCAGTACTTC. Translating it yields CASSAGLLSYEQYF.